The 22 T cell receptor gamma chains reported below all come from one sample, sequenced in a study of human gamma delta and Vdelta1 T cells. What these receptors recognize is not known. TCRdb re-analyzed the PCR reads via CATT. The sample lists a few thousand gamma-chain clones, 25% to 35% occurring once. Sequencing used Vdelta1 gamma-delta T cells from blood grown in culture (DOT cells). The receptors stem from a human donor in good health.

The chain has TRGV2 and TRGJ1 or TRGJ2. The CDR3 runs to 13 residues. Germline V gene sequence: CDR1 EGSNGY, CDR2 YDSYNSKV. The junction had 8 bases not matched to a gene; V was cut back by 0 bases and J by 9 bases. This chain's CDR3 is CATWDGPLLKKLF. DNA of the CDR3: TGTGCCACCTGGGACGGGCCTCTCCTTAAGAAACTCTTT.

In the case of this clone: A read error may be the cause here, since a much bigger clone is one base away. This chain uses TRGV4 with TRGJ1 or TRGJ2. Germline assignment: CDR1 EGSTGY and CDR2 YDSYTSSV. This CDR3 region has 13 residues. Unmatched junction bases numbered 2, after V lost 2 bases and J lost 1 base. The CDR3 sequence: CATWDDNYYKKLF. DNA of the CDR3: TGTGCCACCTGGGATGACAATTATTATAAGAAACTCTTT.

This sequence joins TRGV4 and TRGJ1 or TRGJ2. Losses at the gene ends were 3 bases for V and 2 bases for J; bases not matched to a gene: 7. In germline, CDR1 is EGSTGY, CDR2 YDSYTSSV. CDR3 size: 14 residues. CDR3 amino acids: CATWDIWDYYKKLF. CDR3 DNA sequence: TGTGCCACCTGGGATATATGGGATTATTATAAGAAACTCTTT.

This clone was seen a handful of times. This sample also contains other DNA sequences that code for the same CDR3. The chain carries TRGV4 and TRGJ1 or TRGJ2. Germline CDR1 is EGSTGY and CDR2 is YDSYTSSV. Trimming cost V 4 bases and J 8 bases; bases outside gene matches: 5. The CDR3 extends over 11 amino acids. The CDR3 reads CATWDGHKKLF. CDR3 in DNA: TGTGCCACCTGGGACGGCCATAAGAAACTCTTT.

With respect to this clone: Being one base from a much bigger clone, this may be a read error. The rearrangement joins TRGV4 to TRGJ1 or TRGJ2. Germline values: CDR1 EGSTGY, CDR2 YDSYTSSV. This CDR3 spans 13 amino acids. With 0 bases clipped from V and 5 bases from J, the junction kept 4 bases outside the gene matches. Here the CDR3 reads CATWDGHNYKKLF. DNA of the CDR3: TGTGCCACCTGGGATGGGCATAATTATAAGAAACTCTTT.

The rearrangement joins TRGV2 to TRGJ1 or TRGJ2. Germline V lookup: CDR1 EGSNGY, CDR2 YDSYNSKV. The J segment lost 3 bases and the V segment lost 1 base, leaving 9 bases of the junction unmatched. The CDR3 contains 15 residues. CDR3 region: CATWDGPRGYYKKLF. The CDR3 region has the DNA TGTGCCACCTGGGACGGCCCCCGGGGTTATTATAAGAAACTCTTT.

The genes are TRGV9 and TRGJ1 or TRGJ2. The CDR3 sequence is 10 residues long. The V and J ends lost 1 base and 12 bases, in that order; junction bases with no gene match: 3. Looked up from germline, CDR1 is GITISATS and CDR2 is ISYDGTV (reference sequence). The CDR3: CALWEVWKLF. The CDR3 region has the DNA TGTGCCTTGTGGGAGGTCTGGAAACTCTTT.

The rearrangement uses TRGV9 and TRGJ1 or TRGJ2. The length of the CDR3 is 15 residues. V lost 3 bases, J lost 0 bases, and 8 bases stayed unmatched. From germline, CDR1 is GITISATS and CDR2 ISYDGTV (reference sequence). In nucleotides, the CDR3 is TGTGCCTTGTGGGAGATGACCTTGAATTATTATAAGAAACTCTTT. Residues: CALWEMTLNYYKKLF.

This clone was detected a few times. V gene TRGV10 combines with J gene TRGJP1. TRGV10 is filed as an ORF, its function uncertain. The CDR3 is made up of 14 amino acids. J gave up 4 bases and V 8 bases, and 8 bases lay outside the gene matches. The CDR3 DNA reads as TGTGCTGCGTGGGATCCAAGCACTGGTTGGTTCAAGATATTT. This codes for CAAWDPSTGWFKIF.

By sample share, this clone is large. This chain joins TRGV4 and TRGJ1 or TRGJ2. V was pared by 3 bases and J by 4 bases, with 0 bases of the junction left unmatched. CDR1 and CDR2 from the germline V gene are EGSTGY and YDSYTSSV. The CDR3 length is 11 residues. CDR3 residues: CATWDYYKKLF. The CDR3 DNA follows: TGTGCCACCTGGGATTATTATAAGAAACTCTTT.

This clone was counted a single time. J is TRGJ1 or TRGJ2 and V is TRGV5. CDR1 is VINAFY, CDR2 YDVSNSKD, per germline. The CDR3 extends over 11 amino acids. V gave up 4 bases and J gave up 13 bases; unmatched junction bases: 10. This CDR3 is CATWEGPGKLF. The CDR3, as DNA: TGTGCCACCTGGGAGGGACCTGGAAAACTCTTT.

To note about this clone: With a much larger clone just one base away, this may be a read error. The chain combines TRGV4 with TRGJP2. Trimming removed 4 bases from V and 4 bases from J; junction bases left unmatched: 9. The CDR3 is made up of 15 amino acids. From germline, CDR1 is EGSTGY and CDR2 YDSYTSSV. The DNA of the CDR3 is TGTGCCACCTGGGACGGGTCTGATAGTGATTGGATCAAGACGTTT. Its protein is CATWDGSDSDWIKTF.

This clone is medium-sized within its sample. The genes are TRGV3 and TRGJ1 or TRGJ2. V shed 1 base and J 4 bases; nucleotides not matched to a gene: 7. CDR3 length: 14 residues. The V gene's germline CDR1 is VTNTFY and CDR2 YDVSTARD (reference sequence). In DNA, the CDR3 is TGTGCCACCTGGGACAGCCTGGGGTATTATAAGAAACTCTTT. Encoded protein: CATWDSLGYYKKLF.

This clone was counted between two and nine times. The V and J genes are TRGV10 and TRGJ1 or TRGJ2. TRGV10 is placed among ORFs of uncertain function. V was clipped by 8 bases and J by 8 bases; unmatched bases: 7. The CDR3 totals 11 residues. The CDR3 bases are TGTGCTGCGTGGGGCCGGAATAAGAAACTCTTT. Translating it yields CAAWGRNKKLF.

The chain couples TRGV4 to TRGJ1 or TRGJ2. CDR1 and CDR2 from the germline V gene are EGSTGY and YDSYTSSV. The CDR3 contains 10 residues. Trimming removed 4 bases from V and 15 bases from J; junction bases left unmatched: 9. The CDR3 reads CATWDGPILF. The DNA for the CDR3 is TGTGCCACCTGGGACGGGCCGATACTCTTT.

On this clone itself: A much larger clone is a single base away; this may be a read error. This rearrangement joins TRGV2 to TRGJ1 or TRGJ2. From germline, CDR1 is EGSNGY and CDR2 YDSYNSKV. CDR3 length equals 13 residues. The CDR3 DNA follows: TGTGCCCCCTGGGACGGCTCTTATTATAAGAAACTCTTT. The encoded protein is CAPWDGSYYKKLF.

This clone was detected only a few times. The V gene is TRGV4, the J gene TRGJ1 or TRGJ2. Germline V CDR1 and CDR2: EGSTGY, YDSYTSSV. J lost 3 bases, V lost 3 bases, and 5 bases had no gene match. The CDR3 is 13 amino acids. CDR3 amino acids: CATWDLGYYKKLF. DNA of the CDR3: TGTGCCACCTGGGATCTGGGTTATTATAAGAAACTCTTT.

This clone appeared a few times. The rearrangement links TRGV9 to TRGJ1 or TRGJ2. Unmatched junction bases numbered 2, after V lost 2 bases and J lost 7 bases. CDR1 GITISATS and CDR2 ISYDGTV come from the germline V gene (reference sequence). CDR3 size: 11 residues. The CDR3: CALWEDYKKLF. In nucleotides, the CDR3 is TGTGCCTTGTGGGAGGACTATAAGAAACTCTTT.

This chain uses TRGV4 with TRGJ1 or TRGJ2. Looked up from germline, CDR1 is EGSTGY and CDR2 is YDSYTSSV. The length of the CDR3 is 14 residues. Trimming cost V 0 bases and J 6 bases; bases outside gene matches: 8. In nucleotides, the CDR3 is TGTGCCACCTGGGATGGGCCCACTTCTTATAAGAAACTCTTT. Its protein product is CATWDGPTSYKKLF.

By its share, this clone is medium-sized (0.01 to 0.1%). This same CDR3 is encoded by further DNA sequences in the sample. The chain combines TRGV4 with TRGJ1 or TRGJ2. Trimming cost V 4 bases and J 3 bases; bases outside gene matches: 6. This CDR3 is 13 amino acids long. Germline V gives CDR1 EGSTGY, CDR2 YDSYTSSV. The CDR3 spells CATWDGTYYKKLF. CDR3 DNA sequence: TGTGCCACCTGGGACGGAACTTATTATAAGAAACTCTTT.

This clone was observed a few times. At the DNA level, this CDR3 is encoded by other sequences in the same sample as well. This chain connects TRGV2 to TRGJ1 or TRGJ2. V lost 0 bases and J lost 1; bases outside the gene matches: 3. From germline, CDR1 is EGSNGY and CDR2 YDSYNSKV. The CDR3 has 14 amino acids. The CDR3 region has the DNA TGTGCCACCTGGGACGGGCGTAATTATTATAAGAAACTCTTT. This codes for CATWDGRNYYKKLF.

By its share, this clone is medium-sized. Other nucleotide sequences from this sample produce the same CDR3. The chain carries TRGV2 and TRGJ1 or TRGJ2. With V trimmed by 0 bases and J by 5 bases, 1 base remained unmatched. Germline CDR1 EGSNGY, CDR2 YDSYNSKV. This CDR3 has 12 amino acids. As DNA, the CDR3 is TGTGCCACCTGGGACGGGCATTATAAGAAACTCTTT. Its translation: CATWDGHYKKLF.